One T cell receptor (beta chain) is described in this entry. The record originates from a study of shared clonotypes between healthy human individuals. Study background: The composition of the donors was a couple of women and three men aged 18 to 49.

The germline V gene has CDR1 SGHTA and CDR2 FQGTGA. This CDR3 comprises 16 residues. V shed 5 bases and J 1 base; nucleotides not matched to a gene: 7. The assay used deep level. The authors' processing: ImmunoSEQ junction-only sequences lacked quality scores, so their filtering differed. The data were produced by immunoSEQ multiplex PCR, yet TCRdb's version contains in-frame clones alone and is incomplete. V, J and clone size derive from that table, while D and trimming were established from the DNA sequence. The sample has millions of clones; over 85% are singletons. CD45RO-negative, CCR7-positively selected cells formed the naive CD8 fraction, excluding terminally differentiated effector memory CD45RA+ cells. Every donor, a Caucasian adult, lived in Nashville, Tennessee.

This chain joins TRBV7-3 and TRBJ2-5; TRBD1 aligns across 10 bases. The sequenced sample consisted of naive CD8+ T cells sorted from blood. The source of this sequence is a man between 18 and 29 years old in good health. The CDR3 nucleotides are TGTGCCAGCAGCCGCCCGGGACAGGGGATCCAAGAGACCCAGTACTTC. It yields the protein CASSRPGQGIQETQYF.